The 32 T cell receptor beta chains below come from one sample, sequenced in a study of radiotherapy plus CTLA-4 blockade in lung cancer. Sequencing used immunoSEQ multiplex PCR; TCRdb keeps in-frame clones, though not all of them. The profile shows fewer than 90,000 clones, under 85% of them singletons. Material: peripheral blood, obtained from a patient treated with radiotherapy plus ipilimumab. Receptors were obtained from a human donor with non-small cell lung cancer who had stable disease on radiotherapy plus ipilimumab.

The V and J genes are TRBV5-4 and TRBJ2-3; 7 bases are shared with TRBD2. The junction had 6 bases not matched to a gene; V was cut back by 3 bases and J by 2 bases. The germline gives CDR1 SGHNT, CDR2 YYREEE (reference sequence). The CDR3 sequence is 15 residues long. The CDR3 is CASSSWTSTTDTQYF. The CDR3 coding sequence is TGTGCCAGCAGCTCCTGGACTAGTACCACAGATACGCAGTATTTT. The variable domain in full, completed from reference TRBV5-4 and TRBJ2-3, reads ETGVTQSPTHLIKTRGQQVTLRCSSQSGHNTVSWYQQALGQGPQFIFQYYREEENGRGNFPPRFSGLQFPNYSSELNVNALELDDSALYLCASSSWTSTTDTQYFGPGTRLTVL.

V usage is TRBV19 and J usage is TRBJ2-7; 9 bases are a match to TRBD2. Trimming removed 7 bases from V and 3 bases from J; junction bases left unmatched: 10. CDR3 length: 15 residues. Per the germline V gene, CDR1 is LNHDA and CDR2 is SQIVND (reference sequence). In DNA form, the CDR3 reads TGTGCCAGTACCCCTCGACTAGCGGCTAGCTACGAGCAGTACTTC. Amino acids: CASTPRLAASYEQYF.

The rearrangement joins TRBV25-1 to TRBJ1-3, with 7 bases identical to TRBD1. This CDR3 is 18 amino acids long. V shed 7 bases and J 3 bases; nucleotides not matched to a gene: 18. CDR1 is MGHDK, CDR2 SYGVNS, per germline. The CDR3: CASTSPGDSGEFGNTIYF. The CDR3 coding sequence is TGTGCCAGCACCAGTCCCGGGGACAGTGGAGAATTTGGAAACACCATATATTTT.

This chain connects TRBV29-1 to TRBJ1-1; possible D gene TRBD1, 6 bases. CDR3 length: 14 residues. V was trimmed by 1 base and J by 1 base, leaving 10 bases between them. CDR1 and CDR2 (germline): SQVTM, ANQGSEA. The CDR3 spells CSVEGGRGNTEAFF. Here the CDR3 DNA reads TGCAGCGTTGAAGGGGGCAGGGGGAACACTGAAGCTTTCTTT.

The rearrangement links TRBV10-2 to TRBJ2-2, with 8 bases matching TRBD1. V dropped 4 bases and J dropped 1; count of bases not matched to a gene: 11. Germline values: CDR1 WSHSY, CDR2 SAAADI. CDR3 length equals 18 residues. CDR3 in amino acids: CASSGPSPTGGNTGELFF. The CDR3, as DNA: TGCGCCAGCAGTGGCCCCTCCCCTACAGGGGGGAACACCGGGGAGCTGTTTTTT.

Only a few counts were recorded for this clone. The CDR3 region is CASSAGRGDYGYTF. DNA of the CDR3: TGTGCCAGCAGCGCGGGGAGGGGGGACTATGGCTACACCTTC. The chain employs TRBV5-6 and TRBJ1-2, with TRBD1 as a possible D gene (6 bases). Per the germline V gene, CDR1 is SGHDT and CDR2 is YYEEEE. The CDR3 covers 14 residues. The V end was cut by 4 bases, the J end by 3 bases, with 13 bases between.

This rearrangement joins TRBV9 to TRBJ1-4, with unresolved D. The CDR3 covers 14 residues. With 0 bases removed from V and 3 bases from J, the gap between germline ends came to 6 bases. The V gene's germline CDR1 is SGDLS and CDR2 YYNGEE. CDR3 sequence reads: CASSVGQANEKLFF. The CDR3 DNA is TGTGCCAGCAGCGTAGGGCAGGCTAATGAAAAACTGTTTTTT. The entire variable domain, with the rest obtained from reference TRBV9 and TRBJ1-4, is as follows: DSGVTQTPKHLITATGQRVTLRCSPRSGDLSVYWYQQSLDQGLQFLIQYYNGEERAKGNILERFSAQQFPDLHSELNLSSLELGDSALYFCASSVGQANEKLFFGSGTQLSVL.

The chain recombines TRBV6-1 with TRBJ1-5; D unclear. The V gene's germline CDR1 is MNHNS and CDR2 SASEGT. This CDR3 comprises 11 residues. The V end was cut by 2 bases, the J end by 11 bases, with 7 bases between. This CDR3 is CASSERTTQHF. The CDR3, as DNA: TGTGCCAGCAGTGAACGAACAACCCAGCATTTT.

The chain is built from TRBV28 and TRBJ2-7; D is undetermined. Germline CDR1 MDHEN, CDR2 SYDVKM. Deletions cut 3 bases from V and 3 bases from J, with 9 bases between. The CDR3 totals 13 residues. DNA for the CDR3: TGTGCCAGCAGTTTTCAAAACAGCTACGAGCAGTACTTC. Translating it yields CASSFQNSYEQYF.

This rearrangement joins TRBV7-9 to TRBJ1-5; D not resolved. Germline V lookup: CDR1 SEHNR, CDR2 FQNEAQ (reference sequence). This CDR3 has 15 amino acids. Deletions cut 7 bases from V and 1 base from J, with 14 bases between. CDR3 region: CASTNDALSNQPQHF. CDR3 DNA sequence: TGTGCCAGCACCAATGACGCGTTGAGCAATCAGCCCCAGCATTTT.

The J gene is TRBJ2-3, the V gene TRBV10-2, with D hard to call. The CDR3 runs 12 residues. V gave up 8 bases and J gave up 4 bases, with 10 bases separating them. Germline V gene lookup returns CDR1 WSHSY and CDR2 SAAADI. CDR3 in amino acids: CASLGRPDTQYF. In DNA, the CDR3 is TGCGCCAGCCTCGGTAGGCCAGATACGCAGTATTTT.

The chain is built from TRBV25-1 and TRBJ2-5; 7 bases are a match to TRBD2. Losses at the gene ends were 2 bases for V and 0 bases for J; bases not matched to a gene: 3. The CDR3 contains 15 residues. Germline-derived CDR1 and CDR2 are MGHDK and SYGVNS. The CDR3 here is CASSESGAYQETQYF. The CDR3 coding sequence is TGTGCCAGCAGTGAAAGCGGGGCGTACCAAGAGACCCAGTACTTC.

This chain connects TRBV7-2 to TRBJ1-3; D is uncertain. The CDR3 has 16 residues. Between the trimmed V and J ends, which lost 0 bases and 2 bases, there was a span of 11 bases. Germline V gives CDR1 SGHTA, CDR2 FQGNSA. The CDR3 nucleotides are TGTGCCAGCAGCTTAGCGATTCGTACCCCTGGAAACACCATATATTTT. It is translated as CASSLAIRTPGNTIYF.

V gene TRBV11-3 combines with J gene TRBJ2-3; no clear D gene. Germline V gives CDR1 SGHNT, CDR2 YENEEA. This CDR3 has 13 amino acids. The V end lost 4 bases, the J end lost 6 bases, and 11 bases lay between the germline ends. CDR3 in amino acids: CASSSTEADTQYF. The CDR3 nucleotides are TGTGCCAGCAGCTCGACCGAGGCCGATACGCAGTATTTT.

This chain connects TRBV9 to TRBJ2-3, with D unclear. The germline V gene encodes CDR1 SGDLS and CDR2 YYNGEE. V was shortened by 4 bases and J by 2 bases, with 11 bases between the two germline ends. This CDR3 contains 14 residues. This chain's CDR3 is CASSPITSTDTQYF. The CDR3 bases are TGTGCCAGCAGCCCCATCACCTCCACAGATACGCAGTATTTT.

As DNA, the CDR3 is TGTGCCAGCAGCTTAGCGGATTCGCGGGCAAAACTGTTTTTT. Amino acids: CASSLADSRAKLFF. This chain connects TRBV7-8 to TRBJ1-4, with D hard to call. Germline-derived CDR1 and CDR2 are SGHVS and FQNEAQ. V was pared by 0 bases and J by 10 bases, with 12 bases between. The length of the CDR3 is 14 residues.

J is TRBJ1-1 and V is TRBV6-5, with TRBD1 as a possible D gene (5 bases). The CDR3 is made up of 14 amino acids. Germline CDR1 and CDR2: MNHEY and SVGAGI. V was trimmed by 2 bases and J by 4 bases, leaving 11 bases between them. CDR3 amino acids: CASSYRDGGTEAFF. In DNA, the CDR3 is TGTGCCAGCAGTTACCGGGACGGTGGCACTGAAGCTTTCTTT.

The chain combines TRBV19 with TRBJ2-2, with a weak D call TRBD1 (5 bases). The germline CDR1 and CDR2 sequences are LNHDA and SQIVND (reference sequence). The V end lost 6 bases, the J end lost 2 bases, and 13 bases lay between the germline ends. The CDR3 consists of 15 residues. CDR3 coding DNA: TGTGCCAGTAGCGGTGGGGCCCTAAACACCGGGGAGCTGTTTTTT. Translating gives CASSGGALNTGELFF.

The V call is TRBV14, the J call TRBJ2-7, with 8 positions matching TRBD1. Trimming at V came to 2 bases and at J to 6 bases, leaving 9 bases not matched to a gene. CDR1 and CDR2 from the germline V gene are SGHDN and FVKESK. The CDR3 runs 15 residues. CDR3 amino acids: CASSQRSDRVSEQYF. The CDR3 nucleotides read TGTGCCAGCAGCCAAAGATCGGACAGGGTGAGCGAGCAGTACTTC.

Remarks on this clone: Other nucleotide sequences from this sample produce the same CDR3. This chain connects TRBV29-1 to TRBJ1-1; D perhaps matches TRBD1 (5 bases). CDR3 length: 12 amino acids. Germline V lookup: CDR1 SQVTM, CDR2 ANQGSEA. V was shortened by 3 bases and J by 11 bases, with 16 bases between the two germline ends. The CDR3 DNA sequence: TGCAGCGTTGACCGGACGGGGGATGAGGCTTTCTTT. Its protein product is CSVDRTGDEAFF.

The rearrangement links TRBV18 to TRBJ2-5; D gene ambiguous. The DNA end is a closer match to TRBJ2-7, so the J assignment may be wrong. Germline V CDR1 and CDR2: KGHSH, LQKENI. This CDR3 has 15 amino acids. CDR3 coding DNA: TGTGCCAGCTCACCGCGCAGCCTGGACTCCTACGAGCAGTACTTC. This gives the protein CASSPRSLDSYEQYF.

V gene TRBV9 combines with J gene TRBJ2-5; no reliable D call. The V end was cut by 0 bases, the J end by 1 base, with 10 bases between. The CDR3 loop spans 15 amino acids. Per germline, CDR1 SGDLS and CDR2 YYNGEE. The CDR3, as DNA: TGTGCCAGCAGCGTAGCTTTGACGGGCCAAGAGACCCAGTACTTC. It codes for CASSVALTGQETQYF.

The chain joins TRBV2 to TRBJ2-3; D perhaps matches TRBD2 (6 bases). The CDR3 covers 15 residues. The germline gives CDR1 SNHLY, CDR2 FYNNEI. V was cut by 3 bases and J by 2 bases, with 12 bases left in between. In nucleotides, the CDR3 is TGTGCCAGCAGTGAGGAGGGGCAAAACACAGATACGCAGTATTTT. Its translation: CASSEEGQNTDTQYF.

This clone came up a few times. The chain joins TRBV6-4 to TRBJ2-1, with TRBD2 matching over 8 bases. The CDR3 covers 16 residues. CDR1 is MRHNA, CDR2 SNTAGT, per germline. The V gene end was trimmed by 4 bases and the J gene end by 6 bases; junction bases not matched to a gene: 11. CDR3 region: CASSAGLALGGNEQFF. The CDR3 DNA reads as TGTGCCAGCAGTGCAGGACTAGCCCTGGGGGGCAATGAGCAGTTCTTC.

This rearrangement joins TRBV6-6 to TRBJ2-5, with TRBD1 matching 7 bases. The CDR3 has 15 residues. V trimming: 6 bases; J trimming: 2 bases; junction bases outside the gene matches: 9. Germline-derived CDR1 and CDR2 are MNHNY and SVGAGI (reference sequence). The CDR3 DNA reads TGTGCCAGCAGCCCATGGGACAGAGCACAAGAGACCCAGTACTTC. Translating gives CASSPWDRAQETQYF.

The chain couples TRBV15 to TRBJ2-1, with TRBD2 matching over 12 bases. Germline assignment: CDR1 LNHNV and CDR2 YYDKDF (reference sequence). Losses at the gene ends were 0 bases for V and 8 bases for J; bases not matched to a gene: 8. The CDR3 totals 17 residues. CDR3 sequence (DNA): TGTGCCACCAGCAGAGATTATCAACTAGCGGGAGGCTATGAGCAGTTCTTC. Residues: CATSRDYQLAGGYEQFF.

The chain has TRBV27 and TRBJ2-7; TRBD1 matches at 7 bases. The germline V gene encodes CDR1 MNHEY and CDR2 SMNVEV (reference sequence). This CDR3 is 16 amino acids long. V gave up 6 bases and J gave up 0 bases; unmatched junction bases: 11. CDR3 sequence (DNA): TGTGCCAGCAGCGTACAGGGGCCGAATCACTCCTACGAGCAGTACTTC. Its translation: CASSVQGPNHSYEQYF.

This chain joins TRBV13 and TRBJ2-3, with D maybe TRBD1 (6 bases). Germline CDR1 and CDR2: PRHDT and FYEKMQ (reference sequence). This CDR3 has 14 amino acids. V shed 5 bases and J shed 2 bases, with 11 bases lying between them. The CDR3 spells CASSLGTSTDTQYF. The DNA for the CDR3 is TGTGCCAGCAGCCTGGGGACATCCACAGATACGCAGTATTTT.

This clone was recorded once. This chain connects TRBV9 to TRBJ2-3; D uncertain. CDR1 is SGDLS and CDR2 is YYNGEE in the germline V gene. Trimming pared 0 bases from V and 2 bases from J, leaving 4 bases between. This CDR3 region has 13 residues. As DNA, the CDR3 is TGTGCCAGCAGCGTAGGTTTCACAGATACGCAGTATTTT. Protein sequence: CASSVGFTDTQYF. Variable domain in full (rest from reference TRBV9 and TRBJ2-3): DSGVTQTPKHLITATGQRVTLRCSPRSGDLSVYWYQQSLDQGLQFLIQYYNGEERAKGNILERFSAQQFPDLHSELNLSSLELGDSALYFCASSVGFTDTQYFGPGTRLTVL.

CDR3 sequence reads: CASSLNNAFRTEYF. The DNA for the CDR3 is TGCGCCAGCAGCTTGAATAACGCGTTTCGGACAGAGTACTTC. J is TRBJ2-5 and V is TRBV5-1; D might be TRBD1 (6 bases). V lost 1 base and J lost 12, with 19 bases in between. The CDR3 extends over 14 amino acids. CDR1 and CDR2 (germline): SGHRS, YFSETQ.

Only one count was recorded for this clone. The chain combines TRBV28 with TRBJ2-3; 10 bases match TRBD2. In germline, CDR1 is MDHEN, CDR2 SYDVKM. Unmatched junction bases numbered 5, after V lost 5 bases and J lost 0 bases. The CDR3 loop spans 16 amino acids. CDR3 DNA: TGTGCCAGCAGTGGGGGACTAGCGTCGAGCACAGATACGCAGTATTTT. Protein product: CASSGGLASSTDTQYF.

The chain employs TRBV29-1 and TRBJ2-5; TRBD2 matches 7 bases. V was clipped by 2 bases and J by 2 bases; unmatched bases: 5. Germline CDR1 SQVTM, CDR2 ANQGSEA. This CDR3 contains 14 residues. Written as DNA, the CDR3 is TGCAGCGTTGAATCTAGCGGTGTGCAAGAGACCCAGTACTTC. Its protein product is CSVESSGVQETQYF. Supplemented by reference TRBV29-1 and TRBJ2-5, the full variable domain reads SAVISQKPSRDICQRGTSLTIQCQVDSQVTMMFWYRQQPGQSLTLIATANQGSEATYESGFVIDKFPISRPNLTFSTLTVSNMSPEDSSIYLCSVESSGVQETQYFGPGTRLLVL.